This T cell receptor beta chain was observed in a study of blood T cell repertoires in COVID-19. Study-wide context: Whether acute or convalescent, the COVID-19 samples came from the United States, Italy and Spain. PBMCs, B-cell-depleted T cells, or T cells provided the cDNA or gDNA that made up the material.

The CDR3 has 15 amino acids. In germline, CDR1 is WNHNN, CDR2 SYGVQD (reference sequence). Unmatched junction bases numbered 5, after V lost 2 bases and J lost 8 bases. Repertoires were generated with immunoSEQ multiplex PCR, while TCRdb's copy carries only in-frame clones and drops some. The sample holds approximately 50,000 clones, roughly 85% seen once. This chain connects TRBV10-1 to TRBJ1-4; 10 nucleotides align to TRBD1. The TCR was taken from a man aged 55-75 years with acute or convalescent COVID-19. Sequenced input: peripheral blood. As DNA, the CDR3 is TGCGCCAGCAGTGAGGAGGGGACAGGGGACGAAAAACTGTTTTTT. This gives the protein CASSEEGTGDEKLFF.